The entry below gives a single T cell receptor beta chain sequence along with its context. The data belong to a study of blood T cell repertoires in COVID-19. Authors' methods: By means of reference gene primer amplification, nucleated cell counts were estimated. The repertoire was sequenced with immunoSEQ multiplex PCR; TCRdb's copy has only in-frame clones and lacks some. V and J calls plus clone size are reproduced from that table; the DNA served to infer D and trimming. The data hold 450,000 to 500,000 clones, with approximately 83% observed a single time. This TCR was recovered from a human donor in a cohort sampled during active COVID-19. Sample: peripheral blood.

The CDR3 spells CASSVLGQGSTGANVLTF. The CDR3 DNA is TGTGCCAGCAGCGTCCTGGGTCAGGGATCAACTGGGGCCAACGTCCTGACTTTC. The gene calls are TRBV9 and TRBJ2-6; maybe TRBD1 (5 bases). In germline, CDR1 is SGDLS, CDR2 YYNGEE. V lost 2 bases and J lost 2, with 17 bases in between. There are 18 residues in the CDR3.